Shown below are 32 T cell receptor beta chains from a single sample sequenced in a study of beta chain features in type 1 diabetes. Since all of the isolated RNA was reverse transcribed, expressed TCRB transcripts were what got sequenced. TCRdb's copy holds only in-frame clones and misses some; the assay was immunoSEQ multiplex PCR. The profile covers 130,000 to 150,000 clones, with 9% to 9.5% appearing a single time and 0.6% to 0.8% taken by the ten largest. Sequenced input: central memory CD4+ T cells from blood. The receptors stem from a man younger than 30 in good health.

The J gene is TRBJ2-3, the V gene TRBV18; D is perhaps TRBD2 (6 bases). Trimming pared 3 bases from V and 1 base from J, leaving 8 bases between. Germline V gene lookup returns CDR1 KGHSH and CDR2 LQKENI. This CDR3 contains 14 residues. In DNA form, the CDR3 reads TGTGCCAGCTCACCGACTAGTCGCACAGATACGCAGTATTTT. As protein: CASSPTSRTDTQYF.

This chain connects TRBV7-6 to TRBJ2-7; 10 nucleotides agree with TRBD1. Trimming at V came to 4 bases and at J to 4 bases, leaving 4 bases not matched to a gene. The CDR3 extends over 14 amino acids. The germline CDR1 and CDR2 sequences are SGHVS and FNYEAQ. The CDR3 nucleotides are TGTGCCAGCAGCTATAGACAGGGGGCTTACGAGCAGTACTTC. Protein sequence: CASSYRQGAYEQYF.

This clone was observed a handful of times. This chain joins TRBV19 and TRBJ1-2; TRBD1 aligns across 7 bases. CDR1 and CDR2 from the germline V gene are LNHDA and SQIVND (reference sequence). V lost 3 bases to trimming and J lost 6 bases; unmatched junction nucleotides: 4. The CDR3 consists of 13 residues. This CDR3 is CASSITGAHGYTF. The CDR3 coding sequence is TGTGCCAGTAGTATTACAGGGGCCCATGGCTACACCTTC. The full variable domain, with the rest looked up from reference TRBV19 and TRBJ1-2, is DGGITQSPKYLFRKEGQNVTLSCEQNLNHDAMYWYRQDPGQGLRLIYYSQIVNDFQKGDIAEGYSVSREKKESFPLTVTSAQKNPTAFYLCASSITGAHGYTFGSGTRLTVV.

This clone was counted at least ten times. The genes are TRBV7-2 and TRBJ2-2; 7 bases map to TRBD1. Germline values: CDR1 SGHTA, CDR2 FQGNSA. V lost 5 bases and J lost 6; bases outside the gene matches: 12. The CDR3 runs to 16 residues. The CDR3 bases are TGTGCCAGCAGCCCCCGACAGGGCCGGGTGTCCGGGGAGCTGTTTTTT. This codes for CASSPRQGRVSGELFF.

The chain combines TRBV7-7 with TRBJ2-7; 14 bases line up with TRBD2. The CDR3 runs to 15 residues. Trimming cost V 5 bases and J 3 bases; bases outside gene matches: 3. Germline CDR1 reads SSHAT; CDR2 reads FNYEAQ (reference sequence). In DNA form, the CDR3 reads TGTGCCAGCAGCCAAGGGACTAGCGGGAGCTACGAGCAGTACTTC. Protein: CASSQGTSGSYEQYF.

This clone has just a few counts. This chain links TRBV7-7 with TRBJ2-1; possible D gene TRBD2, 7 bases. V was pared by 1 base and J by 10 bases, with 14 bases between. Germline values: CDR1 SSHAT, CDR2 FNYEAQ (reference sequence). The CDR3 contains 14 residues. The CDR3 sequence: CASSLDGGPGEQFF. The CDR3 coding sequence is TGTGCCAGCAGCTTAGACGGGGGGCCCGGGGAGCAGTTCTTC.

The chain links TRBV29-1 to TRBJ1-2; D unclear. From germline, CDR1 is SQVTM and CDR2 ANQGSEA. The CDR3 has 14 residues. The germline V and J ends were trimmed by 4 bases and 8 bases, with 20 bases remaining between them. The CDR3 DNA reads TGCAGCGTTGGGCCCACGCCCGAGCCCGGGGGCTACACCTTC. It translates to CSVGPTPEPGGYTF.

This clone was recorded a few times. The gene calls are TRBV5-1 and TRBJ1-2, with TRBD1 matching 11 bases. The germline gives CDR1 SGHRS, CDR2 YFSETQ. This CDR3 comprises 14 residues. The J segment lost 4 bases and the V segment lost 5 bases, leaving 4 bases of the junction unmatched. CDR3 region: CASRPGTGGYGYTF. In DNA form, the CDR3 reads TGCGCCAGCAGACCCGGGACAGGGGGCTATGGCTACACCTTC.

There are a few counts of this clone. The chain recombines TRBV27 with TRBJ2-7, with TRBD1 matching 8 bases. Germline V lookup: CDR1 MNHEY, CDR2 SMNVEV (reference sequence). The CDR3 is 14 residues long. Losses at the gene ends were 5 bases for V and 3 bases for J; bases not matched to a gene: 6. The CDR3 bases are TGTGCCAGCAGTCCGACAGGGGTGGGCTACGAGCAGTACTTC. This encodes CASSPTGVGYEQYF.

This clone was counted many times. The chain employs TRBV18 and TRBJ2-7, with D tentatively TRBD1 (5 bases). Germline assignment: CDR1 KGHSH and CDR2 LQKENI. V shed 3 bases and J shed 1 base, with 13 bases lying between them. The CDR3 is 15 amino acids. The CDR3 region is CASSPRQGRSYEQYF. CDR3 DNA: TGTGCCAGCTCACCTCGGCAGGGAAGGTCCTACGAGCAGTACTTC. The full variable domain, with the rest looked up from reference TRBV18 and TRBJ2-7, is NAGVMQNPRHLVRRRGQEARLRCSPMKGHSHVYWYRQLPEEGLKFMVYLQKENIIDESGMPKERFSAEFPKEGPSILRIQQVVRGDSAAYFCASSPRQGRSYEQYFGPGTRLTVT.

This clone appeared a few times. The rearrangement links TRBV7-2 to TRBJ2-7; D perhaps matches TRBD2 (5 bases). The CDR3 contains 13 residues. The V and J ends lost 5 bases and 3 bases respectively, with 11 bases between them. Germline CDR1 is SGHTA and CDR2 is FQGNSA. The CDR3 loop reads CASSRTGDYEQYF. DNA of the CDR3: TGTGCCAGCAGCAGAACCGGGGACTACGAGCAGTACTTC.

The chain recombines TRBV6-5 with TRBJ1-2, with 9 bases identical to TRBD1. The J segment lost 4 bases and the V segment lost 6 bases, leaving 6 bases of the junction unmatched. This CDR3 has 14 amino acids. Germline values: CDR1 MNHEY, CDR2 SVGAGI. The DNA of the CDR3 is TGTGCCAGCAGGTCACAGGGGGCAGGCTATGGCTACACCTTC. This codes for CASRSQGAGYGYTF.

The rearrangement joins TRBV7-2 to TRBJ2-7; D might be TRBD1 (5 bases). This CDR3 has 14 amino acids. Trimming removed 4 bases from V and 2 bases from J, with 12 bases in between. Germline loops: CDR1 SGHTA, CDR2 FQGNSA. The CDR3 loop is CASSSRTGTYEQYF. As DNA, the CDR3 is TGTGCCAGCAGCTCACGCACAGGAACCTACGAGCAGTACTTC.

The table lists this clone with a few counts. The chain combines TRBV7-9 with TRBJ1-2, with D possibly TRBD1 on 5 matching bases. Per germline, CDR1 SEHNR and CDR2 FQNEAQ (reference sequence). V gave up 5 bases and J gave up 8 bases, with 18 bases separating them. The length of the CDR3 is 14 residues. The CDR3 region has the DNA TGTGCCAGCAGCCCAACTGGGGGGGGAAGAGGCTACACCTTC. Amino acid sequence: CASSPTGGGRGYTF.

The chain recombines TRBV6-5 with TRBJ2-5, with D maybe TRBD1 (6 bases). The assigned J gene may be wrong: the sequence end matches TRBJ2-7 better. Germline V CDR1 and CDR2: MNHEY, SVGAGI. The CDR3 totals 14 residues. CDR3 DNA sequence: TGTGCCAGCAGTGGCGCGACAGGCTCCTACGAGCAGTACTTC. Its translation: CASSGATGSYEQYF.

In its sample, this clone was seen a few times. This sequence joins TRBV5-4 and TRBJ2-5; 13 nucleotides align to TRBD2. Germline V gives CDR1 SGHNT, CDR2 YYREEE (reference sequence). The CDR3 runs to 15 residues. The V segment lost 2 bases and the J segment 5 bases; nucleotides outside the gene matches: 3. CDR3 loop: CASSLALAGGETQYF. The CDR3 coding sequence is TGTGCCAGCAGCTTAGCACTAGCGGGGGGGGAGACCCAGTACTTC.

This clone was observed a handful of times. The chain joins TRBV11-2 to TRBJ2-6; D perhaps matches TRBD2 (6 bases). The CDR3 is 17 residues long. The germline V gene has CDR1 SGHAT and CDR2 FQNNGV. Trimming took 3 bases from V and 0 from J, leaving 12 bases between them. CDR3 DNA: TGTGCCAGCAGCTTCCGCGGGGCCAGCTCTGGGGCCAACGTCCTGACTTTC. This codes for CASSFRGASSGANVLTF.

The J gene is TRBJ2-3, the V gene TRBV7-2; a possible D gene is TRBD2 (6 bases). Germline V gene lookup returns CDR1 SGHTA and CDR2 FQGNSA. CDR3 length: 16 amino acids. V was pared by 4 bases and J by 0 bases, with 14 bases between. The DNA of the CDR3 is TGTGCCAGCAGCTCCGTTGGGGGGTTTAGCACAGATACGCAGTATTTT. It yields the protein CASSSVGGFSTDTQYF. The full variable domain, rest sourced from reference TRBV7-2 and TRBJ2-3, is GAGVSQSPSNKVTEKGKDVELRCDPISGHTALYWYRQSLGQGLEFLIYFQGNSAPDKSGLPSDRFSAERTGGSVSTLTIQRTQQEDSAVYLCASSSVGGFSTDTQYFGPGTRLTVL.

This clone appeared a few times. The chain recombines TRBV5-4 with TRBJ2-2, with 8 bases that match TRBD1. Looked up from germline, CDR1 is SGHNT and CDR2 is YYREEE (reference sequence). The CDR3 sequence is 16 residues long. Unmatched junction bases numbered 9, after V lost 3 bases and J lost 5 bases. The CDR3 DNA reads as TGTGCCAGCAGCTGGGGACCGACAGGGGAAACCGGGGAGCTGTTTTTT. Residues: CASSWGPTGETGELFF. Using reference TRBV5-4 and TRBJ2-2 for the parts outside the CDR3, the full variable domain is ETGVTQSPTHLIKTRGQQVTLRCSSQSGHNTVSWYQQALGQGPQFIFQYYREEENGRGNFPPRFSGLQFPNYSSELNVNALELDDSALYLCASSWGPTGETGELFFGEGSRLTVL.

As to this clone: Compared with germline, one end of the junction differs, possibly owing to a read error. V usage is TRBV6-5 and J usage is TRBJ2-1; 7 positions agree with TRBD1. Germline V gene data show CDR1 as MNHEY and CDR2 as SVGAGI. The CDR3 loop spans 16 amino acids. The CDR3 protein is CASSYAGTDFYNGQFF. The CDR3 bases are TGTGCCAGCAGTTACGCCGGGACAGATTTCTACAATGGGCAGTTCTTC.

This rearrangement joins TRBV5-8 to TRBJ2-6; D unresolved. This CDR3 contains 14 residues. Germline CDR1 reads SGHTS; CDR2 reads YDEGEE. V shed 6 bases and J shed 0 bases, with 7 bases lying between them. CDR3 DNA sequence: TGTGCCAGCACTCCCGGCTCTGGGGCCAACGTCCTGACTTTC. This sequence encodes CASTPGSGANVLTF. Full variable domain (outside the CDR3, taken from reference TRBV5-8 and TRBJ2-6): EAGVTQSPTHLIKTRGQQATLRCSPISGHTSVYWYQQALGLGLQFLLWYDEGEERNRGNFPPRFSGRQFPNYSSELNVNALELEDSALYLCASTPGSGANVLTFGAGSRLTVL.

The chain is built from TRBV6-5 and TRBJ1-1, with D possibly matching TRBD1 (6 bases). From germline, CDR1 is MNHEY and CDR2 SVGAGI. Trimming left V 4 bases short and J 11 bases short, with 17 bases between. CDR3 length: 13 amino acids. The CDR3 loop is CASSFRLQGEAFF. CDR3 nucleotide sequence: TGTGCCAGCAGTTTCCGCCTACAGGGTGAGGCTTTCTTT.

The chain uses TRBV7-9 and TRBJ1-5; the match to TRBD1 covers 7 bases. The germline gives CDR1 SEHNR, CDR2 FQNEAQ (reference sequence). With V trimmed by 5 bases and J by 9 bases, 10 bases remained unmatched. The length of the CDR3 is 14 residues. The chain's CDR3 is CASSLDRDGGPQHF. The CDR3 region has the DNA TGTGCCAGCAGCCTCGACAGGGATGGTGGGCCCCAGCATTTT.

This clone has a handful of counts. The gene calls are TRBV18 and TRBJ1-1; the match to TRBD1 covers 9 bases. This CDR3 has 15 residues. Germline values: CDR1 KGHSH, CDR2 LQKENI. The ends lost 5 bases at V and 12 bases at J; junction bases unmatched: 16. The CDR3 region has the DNA TGTGCCAGCTCATCCACACAGGGGGCGTCAGGAAGGTCTTTCTTT. The encoded protein is CASSSTQGASGRSFF.

The chain couples TRBV28 to TRBJ1-3; TRBD1 matches at 11 bases. The germline V gene has CDR1 MDHEN and CDR2 SYDVKM. J gave up 3 bases and V 1 base, and 5 bases lay outside the gene matches. This CDR3 has 17 amino acids. For the CDR3, the DNA is TGTGCCAGCAGTTTATTCGGACAGGGGGCGGTTGGAAACACCATATATTTT. This sequence encodes CASSLFGQGAVGNTIYF.

This clone was counted between two and nine times. The chain has TRBV7-2 and TRBJ2-5; TRBD2 might be the D (7 bases). The CDR3 length is 15 residues. Germline-derived CDR1 and CDR2 are SGHTA and FQGNSA. V was clipped by 4 bases and J by 5 bases, with 17 bases between them. This CDR3 reads CASSYLGGGQETQYF. CDR3 sequence (DNA): TGTGCCAGCAGCTATTTGGGAGGGGGTCAGGAGACCCAGTACTTC.

This clone was detected only a few times. The V gene is TRBV4-3, the J gene TRBJ1-1; D gene uncertain. Germline V lookup: CDR1 LGHNA, CDR2 YSLEER. CDR3 size: 14 residues. Trimming removed 1 base at V and 5 bases at J, with 11 bases between. The DNA of the CDR3 is TGCGCCAGCAGCCAAGCCCCCACGGGGACTGAAGCTTTCTTT. Protein sequence: CASSQAPTGTEAFF.

This chain uses TRBV7-2 with TRBJ2-7, with TRBD1 identical over 10 bases. Germline CDR1 is SGHTA and CDR2 is FQGNSA. This CDR3 spans 15 amino acids. Germline trimming cut 1 base from V and 9 bases from J; bases unmatched to any gene: 9. The CDR3 spells CASSLGGQGGSGQYF. The CDR3 region has the DNA TGTGCCAGCAGCTTAGGCGGACAGGGGGGGAGTGGGCAGTACTTC.

This clone has a handful of counts. This chain connects TRBV18 to TRBJ2-3; 10 bases align to TRBD2. V was pared by 5 bases and J by 2 bases, with 4 bases of the junction left unmatched. Per the germline V gene, CDR1 is KGHSH and CDR2 is LQKENI. The CDR3 extends over 15 amino acids. The CDR3 DNA sequence: TGTGCCAGCTCAGGCCTAGCGGGAGCCACAGATACGCAGTATTTT. This codes for CASSGLAGATDTQYF.

The chain employs TRBV19 and TRBJ1-1, with 10 bases fitting TRBD1. Trimming cost V 9 bases and J 2 bases; bases outside gene matches: 6. Germline CDR1 is LNHDA and CDR2 is SQIVND (reference sequence). The CDR3 has 14 amino acids. CDR3 coding DNA: TGTGCCAGCCGGACAGGGGGGGGAAACACTGAAGCTTTCTTT. It translates to CASRTGGGNTEAFF. The variable domain in full, completed from reference TRBV19 and TRBJ1-1, reads DGGITQSPKYLFRKEGQNVTLSCEQNLNHDAMYWYRQDPGQGLRLIYYSQIVNDFQKGDIAEGYSVSREKKESFPLTVTSAQKNPTAFYLCASRTGGGNTEAFFGQGTRLTVV.

This clone appeared a few times. The chain employs TRBV5-1 and TRBJ1-3; possibly TRBD1 for D (6 bases). CDR1 is SGHRS, CDR2 YFSETQ, per germline. V lost 0 bases and J 4 bases, leaving 8 bases between the germline ends. The CDR3 runs 14 residues. The CDR3 DNA is TGCGCCAGCAGCTTGGCAGGGGTCGGAAACACCATATATTTT. Its protein product is CASSLAGVGNTIYF.

The chain couples TRBV6-1 to TRBJ2-5; D is uncertain. The V gene's germline CDR1 is MNHNS and CDR2 SASEGT. The length of the CDR3 is 11 residues. The V end lost 4 bases, the J end lost 7 bases, and 7 bases lay between the germline ends. CDR3 sequence (DNA): TGTGCCAGCAGTGCCCCGGGGACCCAGTACTTC. Translation gives CASSAPGTQYF.